Listed here are 15 T cell receptor beta chains from one sample, sequenced in a study of OX40 agonist ivuxolimab in advanced cancers. The data were produced by immunoSEQ multiplex PCR, yet TCRdb's version contains in-frame clones alone and is incomplete. Of around 20,000 clones listed, about two thirds are singletons. Specimen: CD4+ or CD8+ T cells sorted from blood, collected in a trial of the OX40 agonist ivuxolimab. These receptors all stem from an adult with an advanced solid tumor such as melanoma, head and neck, liver or kidney cancer.

The chain links TRBV7-8 to TRBJ2-2; TRBD1 is a possible D gene (5 bases). Germline CDR1 is SGHVS and CDR2 is FQNEAQ. V shed 1 base and J shed 5 bases, with 8 bases lying between them. The CDR3 is 14 amino acids. CDR3 residues: CASSLDRTTGELFF. In nucleotides, the CDR3 is TGTGCCAGCAGCTTAGACCGGACAACCGGGGAGCTGTTTTTT.

The J gene is TRBJ2-3, the V gene TRBV5-1; either TRBD1 or TRBD2 may supply D (5 bases each). Germline loops: CDR1 SGHRS, CDR2 YFSETQ. The CDR3 is 14 amino acids. V lost 0 bases to trimming and J lost 3 bases, with 8 bases between them. CDR3 bases: TGCGCCAGCAGCTTGGATTGGGGGACAGATACGCAGTATTTT. This encodes CASSLDWGTDTQYF.

The chain employs TRBV5-1 and TRBJ2-1; 8 bases agree with TRBD2. Germline V gene sequence: CDR1 SGHRS, CDR2 YFSETQ. V lost 4 bases to trimming and J lost 1 base; unmatched junction nucleotides: 7. The CDR3 runs to 16 residues. DNA of the CDR3: TGCGCCAGCAGCGTAGAAGCGGGAGCGTCCTACAATGAGCAGTTCTTC. It specifies CASSVEAGASYNEQFF.

This clone has just a few counts. The CDR3 bases are TGTGCCAGCAGTTATGCCGGGACAGGGTTGCCACCCCTCCACTTT. It translates to CASSYAGTGLPPLHF. The chain uses TRBV6-5 and TRBJ1-6; 9 positions agree with TRBD1. V was clipped by 3 bases and J by 11 bases; unmatched bases: 8. The CDR3 runs to 15 residues. Germline V gene lookup returns CDR1 MNHEY and CDR2 SVGAGI.

The rearrangement uses TRBV6-6 and TRBJ2-1; 11 nucleotides line up with TRBD2. Germline V gene lookup returns CDR1 MNHNY and CDR2 SVGAGI (reference sequence). The CDR3 consists of 15 residues. The V segment lost 5 bases and the J segment 4 bases; nucleotides outside the gene matches: 4. This CDR3 is CASSQTSGVYNEQFF. CDR3 DNA sequence: TGTGCCAGCAGTCAGACTAGCGGGGTGTACAATGAGCAGTTCTTC.

V is TRBV5-1 and J is TRBJ2-1, with TRBD2 as a possible D gene (6 bases). The CDR3 is 17 residues long. Germline V CDR1 and CDR2: SGHRS, YFSETQ. V dropped 0 bases and J dropped 0 bases, with 13 bases sitting between them. The CDR3 region is CASSLGPGVPSYNEQFF. CDR3 nucleotides: TGCGCCAGCAGCTTGGGTCCGGGAGTGCCCTCCTACAATGAGCAGTTCTTC.

The rearrangement joins TRBV6-5 to TRBJ2-1; D perhaps matches TRBD2 (5 bases). The V end lost 4 bases, the J end lost 4 bases, and 11 bases lay between the germline ends. Germline V gene lookup returns CDR1 MNHEY and CDR2 SVGAGI. The CDR3 extends over 14 amino acids. CDR3: CASSLRDYYNEQFF. The DNA for the CDR3 is TGTGCCAGCAGTTTGAGAGACTATTACAATGAGCAGTTCTTC.

The chain employs TRBV4-1 and TRBJ2-7; 8 bases agree with TRBD2. The germline V gene has CDR1 MGHRA and CDR2 YSYEKL. Trimming removed 2 bases from V and 4 bases from J; junction bases left unmatched: 4. This CDR3 spans 14 amino acids. The DNA for the CDR3 is TGCGCCAGCAGCCAAAGAGCGGGAGTTTACGAGCAGTACTTC. Translation: CASSQRAGVYEQYF.

V is TRBV11-2 and J is TRBJ2-6, with 14 bases fitting TRBD2. Germline CDR1 SGHAT, CDR2 FQNNGV. The CDR3 has 19 residues. Losses at the gene ends were 10 bases for V and 0 bases for J; bases not matched to a gene: 11. The CDR3 nucleotides are TGTGCCATACTCGGGACTAGCGGGGGTCCAAGCTCTGGGGCCAACGTCCTGACTTTC. Translation: CAILGTSGGPSSGANVLTF. Full variable domain (remainder filled in from reference TRBV11-2 and TRBJ2-6): EAGVAQSPRYKIIEKRQSVAFWCNPISGHATLYWYQQILGQGPKLLIQFQNNGVVDDSQLPKDRFSAERLKGVDSTLKIQPAKLEDSAVYLCAILGTSGGPSSGANVLTFGAGSRLTVL.

The V and J genes are TRBV27 and TRBJ2-1, with 7 bases fitting TRBD2. V shed 4 bases, J shed 4 bases, and the junction held 7 bases outside the gene matches. CDR3 length equals 15 residues. The germline V gene has CDR1 MNHEY and CDR2 SMNVEV (reference sequence). In DNA form, the CDR3 reads TGTGCCAGCAGTTCCGTGACTAGCTCATACAATGAGCAGTTCTTC. Translating gives CASSSVTSSYNEQFF.

This clone was seen a few times. The chain recombines TRBV10-3 with TRBJ2-7, with 10 bases identical to TRBD1. The J segment lost 2 bases and the V segment lost 4 bases, leaving 8 bases of the junction unmatched. This CDR3 has 16 residues. Germline CDR1 ENHRY, CDR2 SYGVKD. The CDR3 spells CAISGERDRGTYEQYF. The CDR3 coding sequence is TGTGCCATCAGTGGGGAGAGGGACAGGGGTACCTACGAGCAGTACTTC.

This clone ranks as medium-sized. The J gene is TRBJ2-7, the V gene TRBV15, with 8 bases that match TRBD1. Trimming cost V 0 bases and J 5 bases; bases outside gene matches: 9. CDR1 is LNHNV and CDR2 is YYDKDF in the germline V gene (reference sequence). The length of the CDR3 is 16 residues. This CDR3 is CATSRDQGTGSDEQYF. The CDR3, as DNA: TGTGCCACCAGCAGAGATCAGGGGACAGGTTCCGACGAGCAGTACTTC.

This clone was seen only a few times. The chain has TRBV4-1 and TRBJ1-1; 9 bases are a match to TRBD1. CDR3 length equals 14 residues. J lost 6 bases, V lost 4 bases, and 6 bases had no gene match. Germline values: CDR1 MGHRA, CDR2 YSYEKL. As DNA, the CDR3 is TGCGCCAGCAGCCGAGGACAGGGGACATCTGAAGCTTTCTTT. This translates into CASSRGQGTSEAFF.

As to this clone: A junction end diverges from the germline sequence, so it may reflect a read error. This rearrangement joins TRBV10-3 to TRBJ2-5; 11 positions agree with TRBD2. From germline, CDR1 is ENHRY and CDR2 SYGVKD. The CDR3 length is 17 residues. CDR3 loop: CASSYRSLAGGGETQYF. The CDR3 nucleotides are TGTGCCAGCAGTTATCGGTCCTTAGCGGGAGGGGGGGAGACCCAGTACTTC.

The chain uses TRBV7-9 and TRBJ2-7, with a possible D match to TRBD2 (6 bases). Germline CDR1 reads SEHNR; CDR2 reads FQNEAQ (reference sequence). V gave up 1 base and J gave up 3 bases, with 13 bases separating them. This CDR3 has 15 amino acids. CDR3 bases: TGTGCCAGCAGCTTAGGGTACGGGGAGGACTACGAGCAGTACTTC. Protein product: CASSLGYGEDYEQYF.